Listed below are T cell receptor beta chains from one sample, sequenced in a study of shared T cell receptors in the human thymus. Sequencing was performed with immunoSEQ multiplex PCR; in TCRdb, only in-frame clones are kept and a portion is missing. The sample has 630,000 or so clones, about 89% seen once. The sample was also linked to a second study, of human thymus T cells.

Sequencing was done on a sample of thymocytes. The receptors stem from a boy under three years old with a congenital heart defect. Each CDR3 is given without its conserved first and last residue.

v_call: TRBV27
cdr3_aa: ASSLGKSTDTQY

v_call: TRBV14
cdr3_aa: ASSQDLGRGSPNSPLH

v_call: TRBV5-6
cdr3_aa: ASRPDRGQDTQY

v_call: TRBV19
cdr3_aa: ASSIRRGTEAYQPQH

v_call: TRBV7-8
cdr3_aa: ASSPPTSGDHTGELF

v_call: TRBV5-6
cdr3_aa: ASSPPGGTPDEKLF

v_call: TRBV6-1
cdr3_aa: ASKFWTGGYT

v_call: TRBV28
cdr3_aa: ASNTLREAF

v_call: TRBV6-5
cdr3_aa: ASSYGREIGTDTQY

v_call: TRBV15
cdr3_aa: ATSRAPGGQETQY

v_call: TRBV2
cdr3_aa: ASSELRLTEAF

v_call: TRBV4-3
cdr3_aa: ASSHVRDQPQH

v_call: TRBV28
cdr3_aa: ASSFADRSLPARYGYT

v_call: TRBV9
cdr3_aa: ASSVVDRVAPHSNYGYT

v_call: TRBV5-1
cdr3_aa: ASSLNLAGESYNEQF

v_call: TRBV6-1
cdr3_aa: ASSESRNNEQF

v_call: TRBV5-4
cdr3_aa: ASSLGKAVNEQF

v_call: TRBV5-6
cdr3_aa: ASSLPPGQGAEGEQY

v_call: TRBV4-1
cdr3_aa: ASSQEEGHKPHGNSPLH

v_call: TRBV19
cdr3_aa: ASSRDRADFYGYT

v_call: TRBV27
cdr3_aa: ASSLPPGQGFYSPLH

v_call: TRBV5-6
cdr3_aa: ASSFAGTGSQETQY

v_call: TRBV6-1
cdr3_aa: ASSEARIGGGKGETQY

v_call: TRBV27
cdr3_aa: ASSLSPGVGEQY

v_call: TRBV27
cdr3_aa: ASSLSRGRSGGYT

v_call: TRBV4-3
cdr3_aa: ASSQRQRGGPPANTGELF

v_call: TRBV7-2
cdr3_aa: ASSSRTGDCGLNEKLF

v_call: TRBV28
cdr3_aa: ASSPNGGLINYGYT

v_call: TRBV6-5
cdr3_aa: ASSYSGLGGQPQH

v_call: TRBV27
cdr3_aa: ASARGSADTQY

v_call: TRBV5-4
cdr3_aa: ASSSGSGSYGYT

v_call: TRBV15
cdr3_aa: ATSRDRGTGGSRDTEAF

v_call: TRBV13
cdr3_aa: ASSLGRQDRSYEQY

v_call: TRBV9
cdr3_aa: ASSGLPDTQY

v_call: TRBV6-5
cdr3_aa: ASSSRPGDTQY

v_call: TRBV28
cdr3_aa: ASSLPPRQVLYEQY

v_call: TRBV14
cdr3_aa: ASSQEFGENYGYT

v_call: TRBV5-4
cdr3_aa: ASSPGTSGTAYEQY

v_call: TRBV29-1
cdr3_aa: SVGDSPFLSYNEQF

v_call: TRBV15
cdr3_aa: ATSRDEEGPKNIQY

v_call: TRBV28
cdr3_aa: ASIHGTKNQPQH

v_call: TRBV27
cdr3_aa: ASSPLGGRRLSYNSPLH

v_call: TRBV28
cdr3_aa: ASSPYRSSYEQY

v_call: TRBV28
cdr3_aa: ASSFPGTTVNTQY

v_call: TRBV5-6
cdr3_aa: ASRPGDRLIRPDTQY

v_call: TRBV23-1
cdr3_aa: ASSQSGDRGPQPQH

v_call: TRBV19
cdr3_aa: ASSIAGSSGNTIY

v_call: TRBV27
cdr3_aa: ASSSLGDRGRLQY

v_call: TRBV10-1
cdr3_aa: ASSESGKNQPQH

v_call: TRBV7-2
cdr3_aa: ASREGYRGDTEAF

v_call: TRBV11-2
cdr3_aa: ASSLGWDSYEQY

v_call: TRBV2
cdr3_aa: ASQPDGSSYNEQF

v_call: TRBV6-1
cdr3_aa: ASSTYLGANEQF

v_call: TRBV7-2
cdr3_aa: ASSPTGPLMNTEAF

v_call: TRBV9
cdr3_aa: ASSETGTNNSPLH

v_call: TRBV6-1
cdr3_aa: ASLEPDSNYGYT

v_call: TRBV7-8
cdr3_aa: ASSLAARSVTHLLGYT

v_call: TRBV28
cdr3_aa: ASSRPRGAESNQPQH

v_call: TRBV12-5
cdr3_aa: ASVTHRADEQF

v_call: TRBV9
cdr3_aa: ASSPGLETDTQY